The clone carrying this T cell receptor beta chain was counted only a few times. The data are from a study of blood T cell repertoires in COVID-19. Germline V gene sequence: CDR1 ENHRY, CDR2 SYGVKD. V lost 3 bases to trimming and J lost 4 bases; unmatched junction nucleotides: 14. CDR3 length: 18 residues. Individuals aged 18 to 89 years were recruited from fewer than 25 US areas. Participants reported their clinical history, and cohort assignment relied on those reports. Exposed participants came across a COVID-19 case within 2 weeks before study entry. The authors' processing: Amplification from reference gene primers served as the basis for estimated nucleated cell counts. TCRdb's copy holds only in-frame clones and misses some; the assay was immunoSEQ multiplex PCR. That table is the source of V, J and clone size, and D and trimming were worked out from the DNA. The table includes 270,000 or so clones, about 88% detected once.

This chain links TRBV10-3 with TRBJ2-1; TRBD2 matches at 8 bases. Sequenced material: PBMCs or T cells enriched from blood (not recorded which). This TCR came from a woman between 50 and 59 years old who had been exposed to COVID-19. CDR3 nucleotides: TGTGCCATCAGTGAAAACGGGGGGGCCGACGGCGGATACAATGAGCAGTTCTTC. This gives the protein CAISENGGADGGYNEQFF.